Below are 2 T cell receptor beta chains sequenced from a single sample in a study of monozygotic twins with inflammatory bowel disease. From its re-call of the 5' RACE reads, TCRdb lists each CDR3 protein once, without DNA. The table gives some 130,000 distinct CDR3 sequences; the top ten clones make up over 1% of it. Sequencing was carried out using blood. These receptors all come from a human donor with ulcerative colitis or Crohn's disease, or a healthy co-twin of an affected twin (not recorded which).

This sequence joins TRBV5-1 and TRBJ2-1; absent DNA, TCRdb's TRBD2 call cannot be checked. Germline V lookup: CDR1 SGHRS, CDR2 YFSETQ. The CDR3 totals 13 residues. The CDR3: CASSPATAAEQFF.

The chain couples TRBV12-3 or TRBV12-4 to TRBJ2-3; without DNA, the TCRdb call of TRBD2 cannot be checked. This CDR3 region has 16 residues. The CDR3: CASSFGGGRSTDTQYF.